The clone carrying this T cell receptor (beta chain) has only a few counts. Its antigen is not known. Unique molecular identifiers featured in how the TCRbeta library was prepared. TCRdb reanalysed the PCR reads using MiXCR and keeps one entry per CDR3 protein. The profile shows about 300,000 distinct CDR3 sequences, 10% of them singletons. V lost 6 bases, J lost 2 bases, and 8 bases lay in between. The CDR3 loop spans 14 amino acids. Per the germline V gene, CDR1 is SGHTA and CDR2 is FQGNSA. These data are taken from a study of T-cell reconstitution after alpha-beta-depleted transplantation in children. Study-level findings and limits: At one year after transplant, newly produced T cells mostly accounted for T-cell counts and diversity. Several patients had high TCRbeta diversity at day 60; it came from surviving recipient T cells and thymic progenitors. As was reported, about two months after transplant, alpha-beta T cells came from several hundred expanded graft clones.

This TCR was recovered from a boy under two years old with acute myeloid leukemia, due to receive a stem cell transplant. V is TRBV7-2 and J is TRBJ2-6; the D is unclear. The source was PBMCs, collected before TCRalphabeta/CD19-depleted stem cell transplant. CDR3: CASRPTPGANVLTF. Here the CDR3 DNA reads TGTGCCAGCAGACCGACACCTGGGGCCAACGTCCTGACTTTC.